A single sample is the source of the 32 T cell receptor beta chains below, sequenced in a study of immune evolution from preneoplasia to lung adenocarcinoma (dated by TCRdb to 2020 to 2023). Preparation of the library involved the immunoSEQ multiplex PCR assay. The clones in this table, taken by TCRdb from immuneACCESS, are in-frame only. Not every clone is retained; where verified, under half of the shortfall comes from an unresolved V gene, and the cause of the rest is unknown. The sample table contains some 4,500 clones; only one count was recorded for roughly 70% of them. The biggest ten clones account for roughly 8% of the sample. The source material was FFPE adjacent normal lung tissue. These receptors were collected from a person in their sixties or seventies with lung adenocarcinoma.

The chain couples TRBV9 to TRBJ1-1; D is undetermined. V was cut by 3 bases and J by 0 bases, with 9 bases left in between. Germline CDR1 SGDLS, CDR2 YYNGEE. CDR3 size: 14 residues. The chain's CDR3 is CASSAGPMNTEAFF. The CDR3 coding sequence is TGTGCCAGCAGCGCTGGACCCATGAACACTGAAGCTTTCTTT.

This chain links TRBV6-5 with TRBJ2-7, with TRBD2 identical over 9 bases. The CDR3 contains 16 residues. V trimming: 0 bases; J trimming: 5 bases; junction bases outside the gene matches: 8. Germline V gene data show CDR1 as MNHEY and CDR2 as SVGAGI. In nucleotides, the CDR3 is TGTGCCAGCAGTTACTCCGCGGGAGGGCCGTCCAACGAGCAGTACTTC. This encodes CASSYSAGGPSNEQYF.

V is TRBV28 and J is TRBJ2-5, with D unclear. Looked up from germline, CDR1 is MDHEN and CDR2 is SYDVKM. CDR3 length equals 11 residues. V was trimmed by 1 base and J by 4 bases, leaving 1 base between them. The CDR3 region has the DNA TGTGCCAGCAGTTTATTAGAGACCCAGTACTTC. Protein: CASSLLETQYF.

The chain employs TRBV5-4 and TRBJ2-5; 9 bases match TRBD2. The CDR3 has 15 amino acids. V shed 0 bases and J 5 bases; nucleotides not matched to a gene: 5. Germline V CDR1 and CDR2: SGHNT, YYREEE (reference sequence). The CDR3 DNA reads as TGTGCCAGCAGCTTGGGGCGGGAGGGCCAGGAGACCCAGTACTTC. Translated: CASSLGREGQETQYF.

This chain uses TRBV5-5 with TRBJ2-7, with D perhaps given as TRBD1 or TRBD2 (5 bases each). Looked up from germline, CDR1 is SGHKS and CDR2 is YYEKEE (reference sequence). CDR3 size: 15 residues. V lost 4 bases to trimming and J lost 0 bases, with 14 bases between them. CDR3 amino acids: CASSPGRLSSYEQYF. In nucleotides, the CDR3 is TGTGCCAGCAGCCCGGGGCGTCTTAGCTCCTACGAGCAGTACTTC.

CDR3 bases: TGTGCCAGCAGCCCGGCTGGAGCCTCCTACAATGAGCAGTTCTTC. Translation gives CASSPAGASYNEQFF. V is TRBV11-3 and J is TRBJ2-1; the D is unclear. The germline V gene has CDR1 SGHNT and CDR2 YENEEA. The V gene lost 5 bases and the J gene lost 0 bases, with 11 bases spanning the gap. The CDR3 is made up of 15 amino acids. The full variable domain, completed using reference TRBV11-3 and TRBJ2-1, is EAGVVQSPRYKIIEKKQPVAFWCNPISGHNTLYWYLQNLGQGPELLIRYENEEAVDDSQLPKDRFSAERLKGVDSTLKIQPAELGDSAVYLCASSPAGASYNEQFFGPGTRLTVL.

The rearrangement links TRBV30 to TRBJ2-3; a possible D gene is TRBD1 (5 bases). Between the trimmed V and J ends, which lost 1 base and 4 bases, there was a span of 15 bases. This CDR3 has 15 residues. The germline V gene encodes CDR1 GTSNPN and CDR2 SVGIG (reference sequence). CDR3 protein: CAWSEGRVQADTQYF. DNA for the CDR3: TGTGCCTGGAGTGAGGGCAGGGTCCAGGCAGATACGCAGTATTTT.

This clone was found a few times. The chain carries TRBV5-6 and TRBJ2-1; D ambiguous. Germline CDR1 reads SGHDT; CDR2 reads YYEEEE. CDR3 length: 17 amino acids. The ends were cut back, 0 bases at V and 0 bases at J, with 13 bases in the middle. DNA of the CDR3: TGTGCCAGCAGCTTGGGCTTGCAGGCCCTCTCCTACAATGAGCAGTTCTTC. Translated: CASSLGLQALSYNEQFF.

The chain employs TRBV7-9 and TRBJ1-1, with 9 bases identical to TRBD1. Germline V CDR1 and CDR2: SEHNR, FQNEAQ (reference sequence). The CDR3 extends over 13 amino acids. V was pared by 5 bases and J by 5 bases, with 3 bases of the junction left unmatched. The CDR3: CASSGTGRTEAFF. The DNA for the CDR3 is TGTGCCAGCAGCGGGACAGGGAGAACTGAAGCTTTCTTT.

A few counts support this clone. The chain links TRBV5-1 to TRBJ2-2; 10 positions agree with TRBD2. The V and J ends lost 7 bases and 7 bases, in that order; junction bases with no gene match: 13. The germline V gene has CDR1 SGHRS and CDR2 YFSETQ. There are 16 residues in the CDR3. The chain's CDR3 is CASGVRTSGTIGELFF. CDR3 nucleotide sequence: TGCGCCAGCGGGGTCCGTACTAGCGGGACGATCGGGGAGCTGTTTTTT. Filled out from reference TRBV5-1 and TRBJ2-2, the complete variable domain reads KAGVTQTPRYLIKTRGQQVTLSCSPISGHRSVSWYQQTPGQGLQFLFEYFSETQRNKGNFPGRFSGRQFSNSRSEMNVSTLELGDSALYLCASGVRTSGTIGELFFGEGSRLTVL.

The chain couples TRBV5-1 to TRBJ2-3, with 10 bases aligning to TRBD2. The V gene's germline CDR1 is SGHRS and CDR2 YFSETQ. J was trimmed by 1 base and V by 0 bases; bases with no gene match: 2. The CDR3 contains 16 residues. CDR3 residues: CASSLDLAGGTDTQYF. CDR3 nucleotides: TGCGCCAGCAGCTTGGATCTAGCGGGAGGCACAGATACGCAGTATTTT.

The chain has TRBV12-5 and TRBJ1-3; 8 bases align to TRBD1. CDR3 length: 16 amino acids. Germline V gives CDR1 LGHNT, CDR2 FRNRAP. With 6 bases clipped from V and 3 bases from J, the junction kept 10 bases outside the gene matches. The CDR3 loop reads CASGKPQGAIGNTIYF. CDR3 sequence (DNA): TGTGCTAGTGGGAAACCTCAGGGGGCGATTGGAAACACCATATATTTT.

V and J are TRBV18 and TRBJ1-1; tentatively, D is TRBD1 (5 bases). The CDR3 is 14 amino acids. V was clipped by 2 bases and J by 1 base, with 8 bases between them. The germline V gene has CDR1 KGHSH and CDR2 LQKENI. CDR3 amino acids: CASSPLGANTEAFF. CDR3 in DNA: TGTGCCAGCTCACCATTAGGGGCGAACACTGAAGCTTTCTTT.

The chain employs TRBV9 and TRBJ2-1; the match to TRBD1 covers 9 bases. V trimming: 3 bases; J trimming: 12 bases; junction bases outside the gene matches: 10. Looked up from germline, CDR1 is SGDLS and CDR2 is YYNGEE. The CDR3 consists of 14 residues. CDR3 residues: CASSARDRESSQFF. In DNA form, the CDR3 reads TGTGCCAGCAGCGCCCGGGACAGGGAAAGTTCGCAGTTCTTC.

This clone was seen just once. The chain couples TRBV9 to TRBJ2-1; D uncertain. Germline V CDR1 and CDR2: SGDLS, YYNGEE. This CDR3 region has 13 residues. V was cut by 0 bases and J by 6 bases, with 7 bases left in between. CDR3 loop: CASSVGVANEQFF. The CDR3 DNA sequence: TGTGCCAGCAGCGTAGGCGTAGCCAATGAGCAGTTCTTC.

This rearrangement joins TRBV7-9 to TRBJ2-7, with TRBD1 as a possible D gene (6 bases). Germline V gene sequence: CDR1 SEHNR, CDR2 FQNEAQ (reference sequence). The CDR3 extends over 14 amino acids. V was clipped by 5 bases and J by 2 bases, with 13 bases between them. The CDR3 region is CASSPTGNTYEQYF. The CDR3 DNA sequence: TGTGCCAGCAGCCCCACAGGGAACACCTACGAGCAGTACTTC.

The gene calls are TRBV11-2 and TRBJ2-5; D possibly corresponds to TRBD1 (5 bases). The CDR3 loop spans 15 amino acids. Trimming pared 2 bases from V and 5 bases from J, leaving 15 bases between. Germline lookup yields CDR1 SGHAT and CDR2 FQNNGV. The CDR3 bases are TGTGCCAGCAGCTTATTTTCAGGGCTTTGGGAGACCCAGTACTTC. Protein product: CASSLFSGLWETQYF.

The chain links TRBV7-9 to TRBJ2-7; 8 bases agree with TRBD2. This CDR3 is built from 16 residues. V lost 2 bases, J lost 3 bases, and 9 bases stayed unmatched. CDR1 and CDR2 from the germline V gene are SEHNR and FQNEAQ (reference sequence). The CDR3 sequence: CASSLFGGRPIYEQYF. The CDR3 nucleotides read TGTGCCAGCAGCTTATTTGGCGGGAGGCCAATCTACGAGCAGTACTTC.

This clone was observed a few times. This chain uses TRBV11-2 with TRBJ1-1; D unclear. Trimming stripped 5 bases from V and 5 bases from J, with 6 bases between. The CDR3 covers 11 residues. Germline V gives CDR1 SGHAT, CDR2 FQNNGV. DNA of the CDR3: TGTGCCAGCAGCCCCTCGACTGAAGCTTTCTTT. It encodes CASSPSTEAFF.

This chain uses TRBV7-2 with TRBJ2-7, with D uncertain. The CDR3 covers 12 residues. Germline CDR1 is SGHTA and CDR2 is FQGNSA. Deletions cut 5 bases from V and 6 bases from J, with 11 bases between. CDR3 DNA: TGTGCCAGCAGCGTTGGAGTGAGCGAGCAGTACTTC. It codes for CASSVGVSEQYF.

The chain couples TRBV30 to TRBJ1-2; 7 bases are a match to TRBD1. CDR3 length: 10 residues. The V segment lost 7 bases and the J segment 10 bases; nucleotides outside the gene matches: 6. The germline V gene encodes CDR1 GTSNPN and CDR2 SVGIG (reference sequence). The CDR3 nucleotides are TGTGCCTACGACAGGGATTACTACACCTTC. Amino acids: CAYDRDYYTF. Together with reference TRBV30 and TRBJ1-2, the CDR3 gives the full variable domain: SQTIHQWPATLVQPVGSPLSLECTVEGTSNPNLYWYRQAAGRGLQLLFYSVGIGQISSEVPQNLSASRPQDRQFILSSKKLLLSDSGFYLCAYDRDYYTFGSGTRLTVV.

The J gene is TRBJ2-1, the V gene TRBV28; TRBD1 is a possible D gene (5 bases). The V gene's germline CDR1 is MDHEN and CDR2 SYDVKM. The CDR3 covers 15 residues. Trimming left V 5 bases short and J 1 base short, with 12 bases between. CDR3 sequence (DNA): TGTGCCAGCAGTGCTGGCAGGGAATCCTACAATGAGCAGTTCTTC. Translating it yields CASSAGRESYNEQFF.

The chain joins TRBV15 to TRBJ1-2; TRBD1 might be the D (6 bases). CDR1 is LNHNV and CDR2 is YYDKDF in the germline V gene (reference sequence). This CDR3 has 16 residues. V shed 6 bases and J shed 3 bases, with 20 bases lying between them. CDR3 loop: CATSSVGTTTDYGYTF. CDR3 bases: TGTGCCACCAGTAGCGTTGGGACAACCACAGACTATGGCTACACCTTC.

The chain couples TRBV9 to TRBJ2-5; D may be TRBD1 or TRBD2 (5 bases each). CDR3 length: 16 residues. Germline loops: CDR1 SGDLS, CDR2 YYNGEE. Trimming shortened V by 4 bases and J by 1 base, and 17 bases separated the two germline ends. CDR3 coding DNA: TGTGCCAGCAGCCCCGGGACCGCCTTCCCCCAAGAGACCCAGTACTTC. Encoded protein: CASSPGTAFPQETQYF.

The gene calls are TRBV7-2 and TRBJ1-1; D uncertain. The CDR3 extends over 17 amino acids. Trimming pared 1 base from V and 0 bases from J, leaving 15 bases between. Looked up from germline, CDR1 is SGHTA and CDR2 is FQGNSA. The CDR3, as DNA: TGTGCCAGCAGCTTAGATGGAAACTCGAGAGTGAACACTGAAGCTTTCTTT. Its translation: CASSLDGNSRVNTEAFF.

J is TRBJ2-6 and V is TRBV5-1, with 7 bases fitting TRBD2. CDR1 SGHRS and CDR2 YFSETQ come from the germline V gene. The V and J ends lost 4 bases and 4 bases, in that order; junction bases with no gene match: 11. The CDR3 spans 17 residues. The CDR3 sequence is CASSGTSEISGANVLTF. CDR3 bases: TGCGCCAGCAGCGGAACTAGCGAGATCTCGGGGGCCAACGTCCTGACTTTC.

Remarks on this clone: The junction departs from the called germline gene at one end, perhaps through a read error. The V gene is TRBV7-7, the J gene TRBJ2-7; TRBD1 matches at 8 bases. CDR1 is SSHAT and CDR2 is FNYEAQ in the germline V gene (reference sequence). The CDR3 runs to 15 residues. The CDR3 region has the DNA TGTGCTAGCAGCTTAGGACCGGGACAGGTCTACGAGCAGTACTTC. Translating gives CASSLGPGQVYEQYF.

V gene TRBV18 combines with J gene TRBJ2-5; D remains ambiguous. Germline assignment: CDR1 KGHSH and CDR2 LQKENI. The CDR3 consists of 12 residues. Trimming removed 3 bases at V and 3 bases at J, with 5 bases between. CDR3 residues: CASSPRKETQYF. CDR3 bases: TGTGCCAGCTCACCCCGTAAAGAGACCCAGTACTTC.

The V call is TRBV5-4, the J call TRBJ1-1, with a weak D call TRBD1 (6 bases). The CDR3 sequence is 14 residues long. V lost 7 bases and J lost 3, with 16 bases in between. CDR1 and CDR2 from the germline V gene are SGHNT and YYREEE (reference sequence). CDR3 in DNA: TGTGCCAGCGAATCAGGGGAAGGTGACACTGAAGCTTTCTTT. This codes for CASESGEGDTEAFF.

V usage is TRBV30 and J usage is TRBJ1-2; no definite D call. The CDR3 has 12 residues. Germline-derived CDR1 and CDR2 are GTSNPN and SVGIG (reference sequence). Trimming removed 3 bases at V and 0 bases at J, with 5 bases between. The CDR3 loop is CAWSQTNYGYTF. The CDR3, as DNA: TGTGCCTGGAGCCAGACTAACTATGGCTACACCTTC.

This clone appeared a single time. The chain has TRBV11-2 and TRBJ2-2, with D possibly matching TRBD2 (6 bases). The CDR3 contains 14 residues. Deletions cut 3 bases from V and 4 bases from J, with 9 bases between. The germline gives CDR1 SGHAT, CDR2 FQNNGV. CDR3 region: CASSFGGFTGELFF. As DNA, the CDR3 is TGTGCCAGCAGCTTTGGAGGGTTCACCGGGGAGCTGTTTTTT. Drawing the rest from reference TRBV11-2 and TRBJ2-2, the complete variable domain is EAGVAQSPRYKIIEKRQSVAFWCNPISGHATLYWYQQILGQGPKLLIQFQNNGVVDDSQLPKDRFSAERLKGVDSTLKIQPAKLEDSAVYLCASSFGGFTGELFFGEGSRLTVL.

This clone was seen just once. This chain links TRBV30 with TRBJ2-2; 13 bases are a match to TRBD2. The CDR3 consists of 15 residues. CDR1 is GTSNPN and CDR2 is SVGIG in the germline V gene (reference sequence). V dropped 5 bases and J dropped 6; count of bases not matched to a gene: 6. CDR3 DNA sequence: TGTGCCTGGGGACTAGCGGGAGATTTATCCGGGGAGCTGTTTTTT. Translation: CAWGLAGDLSGELFF.